This T cell receptor beta chain was found in a study of blood T cell repertoires in COVID-19. The method was immunoSEQ multiplex PCR; TCRdb's version includes in-frame clones alone and lacks a portion of them. The profile shows some 170,000 clones, roughly 81% of them singletons. The CDR3 loop spans 15 amino acids. CDR1 SGHVS and CDR2 FQNEAQ come from the germline V gene. V lost 5 bases to trimming and J lost 2 bases; unmatched junction nucleotides: 5. The receptor was isolated from a middle-aged woman with COVID-19, enrolled during active disease. The sample taken for sequencing was peripheral blood. The V and J genes are TRBV7-8 and TRBJ1-4, with 7 bases identical to TRBD1. CDR3 nucleotide sequence: TGTGCCAGCAGCGACAGGGACGGCACTAATGAAAAACTGTTTTTT. Translation gives CASSDRDGTNEKLFF.